The clone carrying this T cell receptor (beta chain) appeared a single time. The target antigen is unknown. Just one base apart from a much larger clone, this may be a read error. The conserved phenylalanine or tryptophan is not found at the CDR3 terminus, so this likely reflects a read error. Each CDR3 protein gets one entry after TCRdb re-called the reads with MiXCR. The sample has hundreds of thousands of distinct CDR3 sequences; 35% are singletons. This sample is drawn from a study of T cell repertoires in cytomegalovirus infection. The CDR3 covers 15 residues. In germline, CDR1 is SEHNR, CDR2 FQNEAQ (reference sequence). V shed 5 bases and J shed 1 base, with 15 bases lying between them. Study results and limitations: CMV-specific TCR beta clonotypes restricted by HLA-C dominated the ex vivo response.

This receptor was identified in a human donor in good health (CMV status not recorded). Some clones in this sample may be carry-over from other donors' samples. The chain combines TRBV7-9 with TRBJ2-7; the D call may be TRBD1 or TRBD2 (5 bases each). The sequenced sample consisted of PBMCs. CDR3 protein: CASSLGTISSYEQYL. CDR3 nucleotides: TGTGCCAGCAGCCTTGGGACGATTTCATCCTACGAGCAGTACTTA.